This TCR beta chain was recorded in a study of blood T cell repertoires in COVID-19. Looking at the study overall: Sample material is recorded as cDNA or gDNA derived from T cells, B-cell-depleted T cells, or PBMCs.

Seattle's enrolled individuals joined amid active infection and were then monitored longitudinally. Per the study methods: Amplifying reference gene primers gave estimates of nucleated cell counts. TCRdb's table, derived via immunoSEQ multiplex PCR, lists solely in-frame clones and lacks some. The DNA was the basis for D and trimming; V, J and clone size are from that table. Of around 140,000 clones detected, around 89% appear once; the ten largest clones hold around 15%. CDR3 size: 14 residues. Deletions cut 3 bases from V and 5 bases from J, with 11 bases between. CDR1 LNHDA and CDR2 SQIVND come from the germline V gene (reference sequence).

The chain carries TRBV19 and TRBJ1-5, with no clear D. The specimen was peripheral blood. The receptor was isolated from a man aged 18 to 30 with COVID-19, enrolled during active disease. CDR3 sequence reads: CASSMSREDQPQHF. CDR3 sequence (DNA): TGTGCCAGTAGTATGAGCCGGGAGGATCAGCCCCAGCATTTT.